This passage covers 17 T cell receptor beta chains from one sample sequenced in a study of T cells in localized non-small cell lung cancer. TCRdb's copy holds only in-frame clones and misses some; the assay was immunoSEQ multiplex PCR. Counted here are about 7,000 clones, around 50% occurring once; the ten biggest clones make up 2.5% to 3.5%. The sequencing here drew on lymph node tissue, taken before any cancer treatment. All receptors derive from a female donor older than 55 with stage I lung adenocarcinoma.

This chain's CDR3 is CASSVAGGDVLTF. Written as DNA, the CDR3 is TGTGCCAGCAGTGTGGCAGGGGGGGACGTCCTGACTTTC. V is TRBV25-1 and J is TRBJ2-6; tentatively, D is TRBD1 or TRBD2 (7 bases each). With 4 bases removed from V and 11 bases from J, the gap between germline ends came to 12 bases. Germline CDR1 and CDR2: MGHDK and SYGVNS. The length of the CDR3 is 13 residues.

The sample holds a few counts of this clone. The junction does not match germline at one end; this may be a read error. The chain recombines TRBV11-3 with TRBJ2-3; 11 nucleotides align to TRBD2. The CDR3 spans 14 residues. Per the germline V gene, CDR1 is SGHNT and CDR2 is YENEEA. The CDR3 is CANSYSGGADTQYF. The CDR3 coding sequence is TGTGCCAACAGCTATAGCGGGGGGGCAGATACGCAGTATTTT.

This clone came up a few times. This chain joins TRBV9 and TRBJ2-3, with TRBD2 identical over 7 bases. Unmatched junction bases numbered 9, after V lost 4 bases and J lost 4 bases. The germline CDR1 and CDR2 sequences are SGDLS and YYNGEE. The CDR3 has 15 amino acids. This chain's CDR3 is CASSFSAGQSDTQYF. The CDR3 DNA follows: TGTGCCAGCAGCTTTTCAGCGGGGCAGTCAGATACGCAGTATTTT.

The J gene is TRBJ1-3, the V gene TRBV19; tentatively, D is TRBD1 (6 bases). V lost 2 bases and J 4 bases, leaving 24 bases between the germline ends. Germline V lookup: CDR1 LNHDA, CDR2 SQIVND (reference sequence). CDR3 length equals 19 residues. CDR3: CASSIFGRSGARGGNTIYF. CDR3 DNA: TGTGCCAGTAGTATATTTGGGCGGTCGGGGGCACGCGGAGGAAACACCATATATTTT.

This chain links TRBV19 with TRBJ2-2; D is possibly TRBD2 (5 bases). CDR3 size: 12 residues. The V gene lost 10 bases and the J gene lost 5 bases, with 11 bases spanning the gap. The V gene's germline CDR1 is LNHDA and CDR2 SQIVND (reference sequence). As DNA, the CDR3 is TGTGCCACAAGTAGAGGGACCGGGGAGCTGTTTTTT. It translates to CATSRGTGELFF. Filled out from reference TRBV19 and TRBJ2-2, the complete variable domain reads DGGITQSPKYLFRKEGQNVTLSCEQNLNHDAMYWYRQDPGQGLRLIYYSQIVNDFQKGDIAEGYSVSREKKESFPLTVTSAQKNPTAFYLCATSRGTGELFFGEGSRLTVL.

The V and J genes are TRBV18 and TRBJ2-7, with 12 nucleotides matching TRBD2. This CDR3 is 16 amino acids long. Germline loops: CDR1 KGHSH, CDR2 LQKENI. The V and J ends lost 5 bases and 3 bases, in that order; junction bases with no gene match: 8. CDR3 DNA sequence: TGTGCCAGCTCAGCGGCTACTAGCGGGGGGATCTACGAGCAGTACTTC. This sequence encodes CASSAATSGGIYEQYF.

The chain carries TRBV6-7 and TRBJ2-5; the D is unclear. TRBV6-7 is treated as an ORF (open reading frame) with a function not yet certain. The CDR3 spans 14 residues. The V end was cut by 0 bases, the J end by 6 bases, with 11 bases between. CDR3 in amino acids: CASSYSTVDKTQYF. The CDR3 bases are TGTGCCAGCAGTTACTCGACGGTAGATAAGACCCAGTACTTC.

V usage is TRBV6-8 and J usage is TRBJ2-3, with 11 bases lining up with TRBD2. The CDR3 length is 18 residues. V lost 4 bases and J lost 5; bases outside the gene matches: 14. The germline gives CDR1 MNHGY, CDR2 SAAAGT. DNA for the CDR3: TGTGCCAGCAGTTTATTCCCTAAACTAGCGGGAGCGGTAGATACGCAGTATTTT. Translation: CASSLFPKLAGAVDTQYF.

The chain carries TRBV19 and TRBJ1-2; no reliable D call. This CDR3 contains 16 residues. Between the trimmed V and J ends, which lost 8 bases and 0 bases, there was a span of 19 bases. Germline assignment: CDR1 LNHDA and CDR2 SQIVND (reference sequence). CDR3 in DNA: TGTGCCAGTTATGGACGAGTGGGGAATACTAACTATGGCTACACCTTC. Protein product: CASYGRVGNTNYGYTF.

This clone was counted only a few times. As DNA, the CDR3 is TGTGCCAGCAGCCCTTCGGGACATCATGGGGAGACCCAGTACTTC. Translated: CASSPSGHHGETQYF. V usage is TRBV11-3 and J usage is TRBJ2-5; D might be TRBD1 (6 bases). Germline V CDR1 and CDR2: SGHNT, YENEEA. This CDR3 region has 15 residues. Trimming cost V 5 bases and J 5 bases, with 18 bases left between them.

This clone has only one observation. V is TRBV18 and J is TRBJ1-2; 9 nucleotides line up with TRBD1. CDR1 is KGHSH and CDR2 is LQKENI in the germline V gene. The V and J ends lost 0 bases and 8 bases, in that order; junction bases with no gene match: 4. The CDR3 is 14 residues long. The CDR3 loop is CASSPPGQGQGYTF. CDR3 sequence (DNA): TGTGCCAGCTCACCACCGGGACAGGGACAGGGCTACACCTTC.

The rearrangement joins TRBV5-1 to TRBJ1-4; perhaps TRBD1 as D (5 bases). The CDR3 length is 15 residues. V was clipped by 5 bases and J by 4 bases, with 15 bases between them. The germline V gene has CDR1 SGHRS and CDR2 YFSETQ. In DNA form, the CDR3 reads TGCGCCAGCAGGGTCATAGGGGTTGGTAATGAAAAACTGTTTTTT. Translated, it gives CASRVIGVGNEKLFF. The full variable domain, completed using reference TRBV5-1 and TRBJ1-4, is KAGVTQTPRYLIKTRGQQVTLSCSPISGHRSVSWYQQTPGQGLQFLFEYFSETQRNKGNFPGRFSGRQFSNSRSEMNVSTLELGDSALYLCASRVIGVGNEKLFFGSGTQLSVL.

The table lists this clone with a few counts. The chain couples TRBV6-1 to TRBJ1-2; D is possibly TRBD1 (6 bases). Germline V CDR1 and CDR2: MNHNS, SASEGT. V shed 0 bases and J shed 9 bases, with 11 bases lying between them. The CDR3 sequence is 13 residues long. CDR3: CASSEARGGSYTF. CDR3 DNA: TGTGCCAGCAGTGAAGCGAGAGGGGGGAGCTACACCTTC.

This rearrangement joins TRBV29-1 to TRBJ2-1; 8 bases are a match to TRBD2. The germline gives CDR1 SQVTM, CDR2 ANQGSEA. Losses at the gene ends were 4 bases for V and 5 bases for J; bases not matched to a gene: 13. The CDR3 runs to 16 residues. The CDR3 sequence is CSVVRTTGTRNNEQFF. The CDR3 coding sequence is TGCAGCGTTGTACGAACAACCGGGACTAGAAACAATGAGCAGTTCTTC.

This chain joins TRBV19 and TRBJ1-2, with 9 bases that match TRBD1. V was pared by 2 bases and J by 7 bases, with 8 bases of the junction left unmatched. The germline CDR1 and CDR2 sequences are LNHDA and SQIVND (reference sequence). The CDR3 runs to 15 residues. CDR3 amino acids: CASSIYTGGAGGYTF. The CDR3 nucleotides are TGTGCCAGTAGTATATACACAGGGGGCGCAGGTGGCTACACCTTC.

The chain has TRBV2 and TRBJ1-3; D gene uncertain. The germline V and J ends were trimmed by 2 bases and 1 base, with 0 bases remaining between them. The CDR3 sequence is 12 residues long. Germline V gene sequence: CDR1 SNHLY, CDR2 FYNNEI. The CDR3 spells CASSESGNTIYF. CDR3 bases: TGTGCCAGCAGTGAATCTGGAAACACCATATATTTT.

The chain has TRBV19 and TRBJ1-2; D gene ambiguous. This CDR3 has 15 amino acids. The ends were cut back, 3 bases at V and 3 bases at J, with 14 bases in the middle. Germline V CDR1 and CDR2: LNHDA, SQIVND (reference sequence). The CDR3 bases are TGTGCCAGTAGTATTTCTCGCTCAGGCGACTATGGCTACACCTTC. Amino acids: CASSISRSGDYGYTF.